A single sample gave rise to the 11 T cell receptor beta chains below, sequenced in a study of T cell repertoires in cytomegalovirus infection. No antigen has been assigned to these receptors. TCRdb itself ran the reads through MiXCR, one entry per CDR3 protein. The data hold 700,000 to 950,000 distinct CDR3 sequences, with 32% observed a single time. The source was cultured CD8+ T cells from PBMCs, collected from culture after CMV antigen stimulation. The origin of the receptors is a human donor in good health (CMV status not recorded). Some clones in this sample may be carry-over from other donors' samples.

Only a few counts were recorded for this clonotype. The V and J genes are TRBV7-9 and TRBJ2-6, with D unresolved. The V end was cut by 5 bases, the J end by 0 bases, with 11 bases between. Per germline, CDR1 SEHNR and CDR2 FQNEAQ (reference sequence). The CDR3 runs 16 residues. The CDR3 DNA reads as TGTGCCAGCAGCCCGGATGATTTCTCTGGGGCCAACGTCCTGACTTTC. Its translation is CASSPDDFSGANVLTF.

On this clonotype: This may arise from a read error, as a much more abundant clone is one base away. The rearrangement uses TRBV7-8 and TRBJ1-3; 9 positions match TRBD1. The CDR3 consists of 17 residues. Germline V lookup: CDR1 SGHVS, CDR2 FQNEAQ. Trimming took 0 bases from V and 6 from J; bases not matched to a gene: 9. This CDR3 reads CASSLARTGDPENTIYF. Here the CDR3 DNA reads TGTGCCAGCAGCTTAGCGCGGACAGGGGATCCTGAAAACACCATATATTTT.

This clonotype was recorded at least ten times. This chain uses TRBV7-8 with TRBJ2-1, with 14 nucleotides matching TRBD2. V lost 10 bases and J lost 4; bases outside the gene matches: 12. The germline gives CDR1 SGHVS, CDR2 FQNEAQ. CDR3 length: 17 amino acids. For the CDR3, the DNA is TGTGCCACCTACAGGACTAGCGGGGGGTCTTTATACAATGAGCAGTTCTTC. Translated: CATYRTSGGSLYNEQFF.

The chain joins TRBV28 to TRBJ2-7; TRBD1 is a possible D gene (5 bases). CDR1 is MDHEN, CDR2 SYDVKM, per germline. Trimming took 5 bases from V and 6 from J, leaving 11 bases between them. This CDR3 has 12 residues. The CDR3 DNA follows: TGTGCCAGCAGTCTTCAGGGTTTCGAGCAGTACGTC. Translation: CASSLQGFEQYV.

This clonotype was seen more than once but under ten times. The chain employs TRBV19 and TRBJ1-1; the D gene is possibly TRBD1 (5 bases). The CDR3 is 12 residues long. The germline V gene encodes CDR1 LNHDA and CDR2 SQIVND (reference sequence). V was cut by 10 bases and J by 0 bases, with 9 bases left in between. This CDR3 reads CATSGMNTEAFF. CDR3 nucleotides: TGTGCCACTTCAGGGATGAACACTGAAGCTTTCTTT.

This rearrangement joins TRBV27 to TRBJ2-7; D gene unclear. This CDR3 has 15 residues. V lost 3 bases to trimming and J lost 4 bases, with 16 bases between them. Germline-derived CDR1 and CDR2 are MNHEY and SMNVEV (reference sequence). In nucleotides, the CDR3 is TGTGCCAGCAGTTTTACCGGATTACTGGGATACGAGCAGTACTTC. It codes for CASSFTGLLGYEQYF.

CDR3 residues: CASSCPGPGWETQYF. CDR3 coding DNA: TGTGCCAGCAGCTGCCCGGGACCGGGGTGGGAGACCCAGTACTTC. The chain links TRBV11-3 to TRBJ2-5; D tentatively reads TRBD1 or TRBD2 (5 bases each). V was pared by 4 bases and J by 5 bases, with 17 bases between. The CDR3 contains 15 residues. CDR1 and CDR2 from the germline V gene are SGHNT and YENEEA.

This clonotype showed up just a few times. This rearrangement joins TRBV10-3 to TRBJ2-1; 10 bases map to TRBD2. The ends lost 6 bases at V and 4 bases at J; junction bases unmatched: 6. CDR3 size: 15 residues. Germline lookup yields CDR1 ENHRY and CDR2 SYGVKD. The CDR3 bases are TGTGCCATCAGGGACACTAGCGGGGCTTACAATGAGCAGTTCTTC. The encoded protein is CAIRDTSGAYNEQFF.

This clonotype was found a few times. V gene TRBV4-1 combines with J gene TRBJ2-1; TRBD2 matches 8 bases. In germline, CDR1 is MGHRA, CDR2 YSYEKL. The ends lost 2 bases at V and 8 bases at J; junction bases unmatched: 8. The CDR3 spans 15 residues. CDR3 DNA sequence: TGCGCCAGCAGCCAACAGCGCTACGGGGGGGATGAGCAGTTCTTC. This sequence encodes CASSQQRYGGDEQFF.

This clonotype was detected ten times or more. The genes are TRBV7-2 and TRBJ2-3, with 7 bases identical to TRBD2. Germline V CDR1 and CDR2: SGHTA, FQGNSA. Trimming cost V 1 base and J 2 bases; bases outside gene matches: 15. The CDR3 runs to 19 residues. The CDR3 DNA reads as TGTGCCAGCAGCTTAGTCCCCCTAGGGGCGGGGGATCTCACAGATACGCAGTATTTT. Its translation: CASSLVPLGAGDLTDTQYF.

The CDR3 loop reads CASSYSDGSGDGYTF. DNA of the CDR3: TGTGCCAGCAGTTACTCAGACGGGTCTGGAGATGGCTACACCTTC. The rearrangement links TRBV6-5 to TRBJ1-2; no clear D. V lost 0 bases to trimming and J lost 6 bases, with 14 bases between them. Germline CDR1 reads MNHEY; CDR2 reads SVGAGI. The CDR3 spans 15 residues.